The 26 T cell receptor beta chains below were found in one sample sequenced in a study of shared clonotypes between healthy human individuals. The repertoire was sequenced with immunoSEQ multiplex PCR; TCRdb's copy has only in-frame clones and lacks some. The data show fewer than 850,000 clones, with 90% seen just once and more than 30% held by the top ten. The sequenced sample was memory CD8+ T cells from PBMCs. Subset specified: CD45RO+ cells pooled with CCR7-negative TemRA cells. The receptors stem from a man between 18 and 35 years old in good health. Some clones in this sample may be carry-over from other donors' samples.

This rearrangement joins TRBV6-5 to TRBJ2-3, with D hard to call. Germline loops: CDR1 MNHEY, CDR2 SVGAGI. V lost 0 bases to trimming and J lost 0 bases, with 10 bases between them. This CDR3 is 16 amino acids long. The CDR3 loop is CASSYSRWISTDTQYF. The CDR3 region has the DNA TGTGCCAGCAGTTACTCGCGGTGGATTAGCACAGATACGCAGTATTTT.

This chain links TRBV25-1 with TRBJ2-1, with a tentative D call TRBD2 (6 bases). Germline CDR1 is MGHDK and CDR2 is SYGVNS. The CDR3 loop spans 15 amino acids. V lost 4 bases and J lost 4, with 14 bases in between. CDR3 in amino acids: CASSGEEGPYNEQFF. CDR3 DNA sequence: TGTGCCAGCAGTGGTGAGGAGGGCCCTTACAATGAGCAGTTCTTC.

This chain joins TRBV4-1 and TRBJ2-1, with 16 nucleotides matching TRBD2. The V segment lost 1 base and the J segment 7 bases; nucleotides outside the gene matches: 1. Germline V gene sequence: CDR1 MGHRA, CDR2 YSYEKL. The CDR3 length is 16 residues. In DNA form, the CDR3 reads TGCGCCAGCAGCCAAGGGGGACTAGCGGGAGGGAATGAGCAGTTCTTC. Translated, it gives CASSQGGLAGGNEQFF.

This clone was picked up one time. The chain joins TRBV27 to TRBJ2-5, with 7 nucleotides matching TRBD2. V lost 5 bases, J lost 4 bases, and 7 bases stayed unmatched. Per germline, CDR1 MNHEY and CDR2 SMNVEV (reference sequence). The CDR3 is 14 amino acids. In DNA form, the CDR3 reads TGTGCCAGCAGTCCCATGACTAGCTCAGAGACCCAGTACTTC. Amino acids: CASSPMTSSETQYF.

The chain couples TRBV4-3 to TRBJ2-7, with 8 bases identical to TRBD1. V trimming: 0 bases; J trimming: 6 bases; junction bases outside the gene matches: 7. Looked up from germline, CDR1 is LGHNA and CDR2 is YSLEER. This CDR3 spans 15 amino acids. Here the CDR3 reads CASSQDQWDRPEQYF. The CDR3 nucleotides are TGCGCCAGCAGCCAAGATCAGTGGGACAGGCCCGAGCAGTACTTC.

The chain links TRBV7-9 to TRBJ2-2, with D uncertain. CDR3 size: 14 residues. The germline V gene has CDR1 SEHNR and CDR2 FQNEAQ (reference sequence). Trimming stripped 1 base from V and 4 bases from J, with 7 bases between. The CDR3 sequence is CASSLGPVTGELFF. CDR3 coding DNA: TGTGCCAGCAGCTTAGGTCCAGTCACCGGGGAGCTGTTTTTT.

This chain uses TRBV7-9 with TRBJ2-1; D perhaps matches TRBD1 (5 bases). Trimming removed 5 bases at V and 6 bases at J, with 14 bases between. The CDR3 is 14 amino acids. CDR1 is SEHNR, CDR2 FQNEAQ, per germline (reference sequence). The CDR3 here is CASSPGPQVNEQFF. In nucleotides, the CDR3 is TGTGCCAGCAGCCCGGGCCCACAGGTCAATGAGCAGTTCTTC. Filled out from reference TRBV7-9 and TRBJ2-1, the complete variable domain reads DTGVSQNPRHKITKRGQNVTFRCDPISEHNRLYWYRQTLGQGPEFLTYFQNEAQLEKSRLLSDRFSAERPKGSFSTLEIQRTEQGDSAMYLCASSPGPQVNEQFFGPGTRLTVL.

This chain links TRBV4-2 with TRBJ2-3; tentative D call: TRBD2 (6 bases). Germline-derived CDR1 and CDR2 are LGHNA and YNFKEQ. The length of the CDR3 is 17 residues. Trimming stripped 0 bases from V and 4 bases from J, with 17 bases between. Here the CDR3 reads CASSQDATGGRSDTQYF. The CDR3 nucleotides are TGTGCCAGCAGCCAAGATGCTACCGGAGGGAGGTCAGATACGCAGTATTTT.

The rearrangement joins TRBV7-2 to TRBJ2-6; D is uncertain. The germline CDR1 and CDR2 sequences are SGHTA and FQGNSA. The germline V and J ends were trimmed by 5 bases and 0 bases, with 2 bases remaining between them. The CDR3 sequence is 13 residues long. The CDR3 region is CASSNSGANVLTF. As DNA, the CDR3 is TGTGCCAGCAGCAACTCTGGGGCCAACGTCCTGACTTTC.

The chain links TRBV27 to TRBJ1-2; D perhaps matches TRBD1 (6 bases). CDR1 is MNHEY, CDR2 SMNVEV, per germline (reference sequence). V gave up 8 bases and J gave up 2 bases, with 15 bases separating them. CDR3 length equals 14 residues. CDR3 in amino acids: CASGRDTENYGYTF. The CDR3 region has the DNA TGTGCCAGCGGGAGGGACACCGAAAACTATGGCTACACCTTC.

The chain has TRBV10-3 and TRBJ1-2; TRBD1 might be the D (6 bases). V was pared by 2 bases and J by 6 bases, with 10 bases between. The CDR3 has 13 residues. The V gene's germline CDR1 is ENHRY and CDR2 SYGVKD. The CDR3 sequence: CAISEGGQDGYTF. The CDR3 region has the DNA TGTGCCATCAGTGAGGGGGGGCAGGATGGCTACACCTTC.

The chain joins TRBV4-1 to TRBJ2-1; 12 bases match TRBD1. Germline lookup yields CDR1 MGHRA and CDR2 YSYEKL. The CDR3 spans 15 residues. V gave up 4 bases and J gave up 8 bases; unmatched junction bases: 6. DNA of the CDR3: TGCGCCAGCAGCCTCCGGGACAGGGGGCTCGATGAGCAGTTCTTC. This translates into CASSLRDRGLDEQFF.

This clone was observed a handful of times. The chain links TRBV11-3 to TRBJ2-5; D possibly corresponds to TRBD1 (6 bases). Germline values: CDR1 SGHNT, CDR2 YENEEA. The CDR3 runs to 15 residues. V lost 10 bases to trimming and J lost 0 bases, with 18 bases between them. The CDR3 DNA reads as TGTGCCAACGACCGGGGCCAGGGGAACCAAGAGACCCAGTACTTC. Translated: CANDRGQGNQETQYF.

This chain links TRBV13 with TRBJ2-3, with a weak D call TRBD2 (6 bases). V lost 4 bases to trimming and J lost 6 bases, with 17 bases between them. The CDR3 covers 15 residues. Germline-derived CDR1 and CDR2 are PRHDT and FYEKMQ (reference sequence). CDR3 DNA sequence: TGTGCCAGCAGCTCGCCGATGGGGGAGGTGGATACGCAGTATTTT. This codes for CASSSPMGEVDTQYF.

This clone occurred a few times. The chain links TRBV2 to TRBJ1-5; no definite D call. The CDR3 has 12 residues. Trimming removed 6 bases at V and 6 bases at J, with 9 bases between. CDR1 and CDR2 from the germline V gene are SNHLY and FYNNEI. The CDR3 DNA is TGTGCCAGCAGCCCTGGGGTTCAGCCCCAGCATTTT. Translation gives CASSPGVQPQHF.

The chain couples TRBV28 to TRBJ2-1; 7 bases agree with TRBD1. This CDR3 has 18 amino acids. Germline V CDR1 and CDR2: MDHEN, SYDVKM. V gave up 6 bases and J gave up 3 bases; unmatched junction bases: 17. The CDR3 DNA reads as TGTGCCAGCAGCTACCTAACCAGACGGAACAGGGGCTACAATGAGCAGTTCTTC. Amino acid sequence: CASSYLTRRNRGYNEQFF.

In its sample, this clone was seen once. The chain carries TRBV7-3 and TRBJ2-3, with D possibly TRBD2 on 5 matching bases. V was pared by 4 bases and J by 4 bases, with 15 bases between. The germline V gene encodes CDR1 SGHTA and CDR2 FQGTGA. The CDR3 spans 15 residues. The CDR3 loop reads CASSSNPSRADTQYF. In nucleotides, the CDR3 is TGTGCCAGCAGCTCAAACCCCTCGAGGGCAGATACGCAGTATTTT.

This rearrangement joins TRBV7-9 to TRBJ2-5; D perhaps matches TRBD2 (6 bases). The CDR3 loop spans 15 amino acids. The germline gives CDR1 SEHNR, CDR2 FQNEAQ (reference sequence). V was clipped by 5 bases and J by 5 bases, with 18 bases between them. The CDR3 region has the DNA TGTGCCAGCAGCCCGGGTGTGGCGGGATGGGAGACCCAGTACTTC. Protein sequence: CASSPGVAGWETQYF.

In this sample, this clone turned up once. With a much larger clone just one base away, this may be a read error. Other nucleotide sequences from this sample produce the same CDR3. This rearrangement joins TRBV27 to TRBJ2-1; TRBD2 might be the D (6 bases). Germline CDR1 MNHEY, CDR2 SMNVEV (reference sequence). V was pared by 5 bases and J by 3 bases, with 8 bases between. The CDR3 consists of 13 residues. DNA of the CDR3: TGTGCCAGCAGTAGCGGGCGCTACAATGAGCAGTTCTTC. Protein product: CASSSGRYNEQFF.

The chain is built from TRBV28 and TRBJ1-2; 7 bases are a match to TRBD1. The CDR3 spans 13 residues. V trimming: 1 base; J trimming: 13 bases; junction bases outside the gene matches: 9. The germline V gene encodes CDR1 MDHEN and CDR2 SYDVKM. The CDR3 bases are TGTGCCAGCAGTTTATCGGCAGGGGGGAGGAGCACCTTC. As protein: CASSLSAGGRSTF.

The V gene is TRBV5-1, the J gene TRBJ1-2; perhaps TRBD1 as D (6 bases). The V end was cut by 0 bases, the J end by 2 bases, with 14 bases between. The CDR3 has 16 amino acids. CDR1 SGHRS and CDR2 YFSETQ come from the germline V gene. Here the CDR3 reads CASSLDLRGVNYGYTF. The CDR3 bases are TGCGCCAGCAGCTTGGATTTGAGGGGGGTAAACTATGGCTACACCTTC.

The chain uses TRBV27 and TRBJ2-7; the match to TRBD1 covers 10 bases. Germline V gives CDR1 MNHEY, CDR2 SMNVEV (reference sequence). The CDR3 sequence is 16 residues long. Losses at the gene ends were 6 bases for V and 0 bases for J; bases not matched to a gene: 8. As DNA, the CDR3 is TGTGCCAGCAGCGGACAGGGGGGAACCTCCTCCTACGAGCAGTACTTC. Translating it yields CASSGQGGTSSYEQYF.

The genes are TRBV6-1 and TRBJ1-2; 7 bases fit TRBD1. This CDR3 contains 12 residues. J gave up 7 bases and V 10 bases, and 9 bases lay outside the gene matches. The germline V gene has CDR1 MNHNS and CDR2 SASEGT. The CDR3 spells CATQGLGIGYTF. CDR3 nucleotides: TGTGCCACACAGGGGCTTGGAATTGGCTACACCTTC.

V is TRBV27 and J is TRBJ2-5; 9 positions agree with TRBD2. There are 15 residues in the CDR3. From germline, CDR1 is MNHEY and CDR2 SMNVEV (reference sequence). V shed 4 bases and J 5 bases; nucleotides not matched to a gene: 8. CDR3 nucleotide sequence: TGTGCCAGCAGTTCTTCAGCGGGAGGCAGGGAGACCCAGTACTTC. Translation gives CASSSSAGGRETQYF.

The chain couples TRBV25-1 to TRBJ2-1; D may correspond to TRBD1 or TRBD2 (6 bases each). This CDR3 region has 14 residues. Germline V lookup: CDR1 MGHDK, CDR2 SYGVNS. Trimming left V 1 base short and J 7 bases short, with 11 bases between. CDR3 residues: CASSEWGARNEQFF. As DNA, the CDR3 is TGTGCCAGCAGTGAATGGGGGGCGCGTAATGAGCAGTTCTTC.

V usage is TRBV5-1 and J usage is TRBJ2-5; D tentatively reads TRBD1 or TRBD2 (7 bases each). The CDR3 has 16 amino acids. Germline V lookup: CDR1 SGHRS, CDR2 YFSETQ. V was clipped by 4 bases and J by 5 bases, with 21 bases between them. CDR3 sequence reads: CASSNLGGAGDETQYF. The CDR3 bases are TGCGCCAGCAGCAACCTAGGGGGCGCGGGGGATGAGACCCAGTACTTC.